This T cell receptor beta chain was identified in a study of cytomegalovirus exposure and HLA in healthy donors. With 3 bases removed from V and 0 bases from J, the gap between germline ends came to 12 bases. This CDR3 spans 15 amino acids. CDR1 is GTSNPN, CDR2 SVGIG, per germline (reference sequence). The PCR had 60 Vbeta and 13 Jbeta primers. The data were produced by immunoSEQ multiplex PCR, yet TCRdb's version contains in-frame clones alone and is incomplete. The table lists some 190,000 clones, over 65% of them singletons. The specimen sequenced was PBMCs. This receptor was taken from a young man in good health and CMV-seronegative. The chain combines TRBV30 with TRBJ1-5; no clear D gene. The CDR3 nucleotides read TGTGCCTGGAGCGGGCCGGGATCTAGCAATCAGCCCCAGCATTTT. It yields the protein CAWSGPGSSNQPQHF.